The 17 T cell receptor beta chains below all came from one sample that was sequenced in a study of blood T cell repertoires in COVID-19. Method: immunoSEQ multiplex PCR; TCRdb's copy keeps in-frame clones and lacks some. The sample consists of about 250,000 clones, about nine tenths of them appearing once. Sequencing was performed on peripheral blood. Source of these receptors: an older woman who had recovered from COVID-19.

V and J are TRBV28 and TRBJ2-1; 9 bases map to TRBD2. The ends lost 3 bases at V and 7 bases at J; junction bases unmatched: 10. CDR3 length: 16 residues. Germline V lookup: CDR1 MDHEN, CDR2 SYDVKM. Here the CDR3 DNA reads TGTGCCAGCAGTTTCGATAGCGGGGGTCTTCGGAATGAGCAGTTCTTC. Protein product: CASSFDSGGLRNEQFF. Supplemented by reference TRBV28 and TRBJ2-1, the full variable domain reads DVKVTQSSRYLVKRTGEKVFLECVQDMDHENMFWYRQDPGLGLRLIYFSYDVKMKEKGDIPEGYSVSREKKERFSLILESASTNQTSMYLCASSFDSGGLRNEQFFGPGTRLTVL.

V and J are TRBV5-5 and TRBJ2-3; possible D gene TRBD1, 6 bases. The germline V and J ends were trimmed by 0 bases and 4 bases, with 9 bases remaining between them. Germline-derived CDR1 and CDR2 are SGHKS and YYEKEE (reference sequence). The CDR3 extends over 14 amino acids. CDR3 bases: TGTGCCAGCAGCTTGGAGGCAGGGGCAGATACGCAGTATTTT. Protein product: CASSLEAGADTQYF.

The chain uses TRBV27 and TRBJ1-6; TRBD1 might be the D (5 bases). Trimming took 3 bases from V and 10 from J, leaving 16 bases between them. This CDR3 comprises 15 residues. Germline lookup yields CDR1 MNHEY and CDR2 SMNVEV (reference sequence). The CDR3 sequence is CASSFGGQGWSPLHF. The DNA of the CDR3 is TGTGCCAGCAGTTTCGGAGGGCAGGGATGGTCACCCCTCCACTTT.

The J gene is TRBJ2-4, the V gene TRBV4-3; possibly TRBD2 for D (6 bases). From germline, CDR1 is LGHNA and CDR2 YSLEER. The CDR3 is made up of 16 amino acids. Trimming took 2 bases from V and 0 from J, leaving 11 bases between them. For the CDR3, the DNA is TGCGCCAGCAGCCAATTTGGGACTCTAGCCAAAAACATTCAGTACTTC. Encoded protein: CASSQFGTLAKNIQYF.

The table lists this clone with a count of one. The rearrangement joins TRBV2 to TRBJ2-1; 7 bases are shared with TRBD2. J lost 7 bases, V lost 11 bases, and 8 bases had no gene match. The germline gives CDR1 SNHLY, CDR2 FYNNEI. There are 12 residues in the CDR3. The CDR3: CAGGRGINEQFF. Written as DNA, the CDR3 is TGTGCCGGCGGGCGGGGGATAAATGAGCAGTTCTTC.

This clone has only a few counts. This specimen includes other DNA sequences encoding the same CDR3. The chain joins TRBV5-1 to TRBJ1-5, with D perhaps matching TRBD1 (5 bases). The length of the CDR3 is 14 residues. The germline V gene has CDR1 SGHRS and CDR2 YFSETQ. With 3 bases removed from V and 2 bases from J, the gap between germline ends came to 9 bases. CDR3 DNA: TGCGCCAGCAGCTCCCAAGGGGGCAATCAGCCCCAGCATTTT. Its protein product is CASSSQGGNQPQHF. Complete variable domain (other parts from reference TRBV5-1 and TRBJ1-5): KAGVTQTPRYLIKTRGQQVTLSCSPISGHRSVSWYQQTPGQGLQFLFEYFSETQRNKGNFPGRFSGRQFSNSRSEMNVSTLELGDSALYLCASSSQGGNQPQHFGDGTRLSIL.

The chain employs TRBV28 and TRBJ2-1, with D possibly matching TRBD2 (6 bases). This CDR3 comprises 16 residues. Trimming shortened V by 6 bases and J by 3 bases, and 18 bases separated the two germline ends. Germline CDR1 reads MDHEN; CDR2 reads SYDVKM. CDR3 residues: CASSRRLATGYNEQFF. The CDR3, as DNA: TGTGCCAGCAGCCGACGTCTAGCGACTGGCTACAATGAGCAGTTCTTC.

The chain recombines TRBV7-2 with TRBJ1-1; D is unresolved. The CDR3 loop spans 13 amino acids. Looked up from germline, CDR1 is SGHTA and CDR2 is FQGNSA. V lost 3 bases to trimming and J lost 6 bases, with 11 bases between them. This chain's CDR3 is CASSFGGTAEAFF. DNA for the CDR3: TGTGCCAGCAGCTTCGGTGGTACAGCTGAAGCTTTCTTT.

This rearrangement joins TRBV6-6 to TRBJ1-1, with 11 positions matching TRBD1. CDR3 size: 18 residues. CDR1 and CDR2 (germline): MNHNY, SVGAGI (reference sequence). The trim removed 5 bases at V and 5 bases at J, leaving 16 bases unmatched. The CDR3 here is CASSPHPLGQGAYTEAFF. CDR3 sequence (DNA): TGTGCCAGCAGTCCTCACCCCTTAGGACAGGGGGCGTATACTGAAGCTTTCTTT.

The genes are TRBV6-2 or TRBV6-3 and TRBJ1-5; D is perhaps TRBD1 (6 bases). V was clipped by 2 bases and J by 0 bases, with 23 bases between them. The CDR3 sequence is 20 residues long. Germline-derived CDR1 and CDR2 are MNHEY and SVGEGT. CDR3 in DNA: TGTGCCAGCAGTTACCCCTTGCCCTCCGAGGGACACCATAGCAATCAGCCCCAGCATTTT. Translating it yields CASSYPLPSEGHHSNQPQHF.

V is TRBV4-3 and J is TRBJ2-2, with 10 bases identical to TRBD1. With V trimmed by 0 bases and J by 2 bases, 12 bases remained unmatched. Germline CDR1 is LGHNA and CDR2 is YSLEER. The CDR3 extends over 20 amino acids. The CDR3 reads CASSQERVATGGINTGELFF. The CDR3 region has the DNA TGCGCCAGCAGCCAAGAGAGAGTAGCGACAGGGGGCATCAACACCGGGGAGCTGTTTTTT.

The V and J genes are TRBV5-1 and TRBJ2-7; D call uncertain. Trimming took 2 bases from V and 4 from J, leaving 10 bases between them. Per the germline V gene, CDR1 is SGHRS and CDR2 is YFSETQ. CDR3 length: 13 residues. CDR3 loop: CASSFGGSYEQYF. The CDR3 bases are TGCGCCAGCAGCTTTGGCGGCAGTTACGAGCAGTACTTC.

CDR3 sequence reads: CASSRTGAMGNEQFF. The CDR3 nucleotides are TGTGCCAGCAGCCGGACAGGGGCAATGGGGAATGAGCAGTTCTTC. This chain joins TRBV3-1 (or the pseudogene TRBV3-2) and TRBJ2-1; 9 nucleotides line up with TRBD1. This CDR3 has 15 residues. Germline V gene sequence: CDR1 LGHDT, CDR2 YNNKEL (reference sequence). The trim removed 4 bases at V and 7 bases at J, leaving 8 bases unmatched.

The CDR3 DNA sequence: TGTGCCAGCAGTCGGCAGGAGGGTTCACCCCTCCACTTT. As protein: CASSRQEGSPLHF. This chain uses TRBV25-1 with TRBJ1-6; D ambiguous. Germline V gene data show CDR1 as MGHDK and CDR2 as SYGVNS. The CDR3 has 13 residues. Trimming left V 5 bases short and J 9 bases short, with 11 bases between.

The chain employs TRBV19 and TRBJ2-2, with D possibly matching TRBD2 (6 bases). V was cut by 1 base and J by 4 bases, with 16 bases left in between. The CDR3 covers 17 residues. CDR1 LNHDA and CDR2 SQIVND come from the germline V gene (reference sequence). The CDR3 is CASSIGGAGSATGELFF. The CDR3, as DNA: TGTGCCAGTAGTATAGGTGGGGCGGGGTCAGCCACCGGGGAGCTGTTTTTT.

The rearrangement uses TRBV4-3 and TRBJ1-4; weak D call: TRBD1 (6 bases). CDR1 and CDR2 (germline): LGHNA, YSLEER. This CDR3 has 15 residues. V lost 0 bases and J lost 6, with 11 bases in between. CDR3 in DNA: TGCGCCAGCAGCCAAGATCAGGGGCTGGATGAAAAACTGTTTTTT. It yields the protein CASSQDQGLDEKLFF.

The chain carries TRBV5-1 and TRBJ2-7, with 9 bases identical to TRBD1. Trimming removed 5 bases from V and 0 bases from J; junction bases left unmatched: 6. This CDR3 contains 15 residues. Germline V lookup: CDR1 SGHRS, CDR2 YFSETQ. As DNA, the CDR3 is TGCGCCAGCAGGGTCGGACAGGGGCGCTCCTACGAGCAGTACTTC. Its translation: CASRVGQGRSYEQYF.